This T cell receptor beta chain is from a study of blood T cell repertoires in COVID-19. Participant age was roughly 18 to 90 years, and participants resided in approximately 24 US areas. In the 2 weeks before study entry, exposed participants met a COVID-19 case, which was PCR-confirmed or clinician-diagnosed. Germline CDR1 ENHRY, CDR2 SYGVKD. V trimming: 6 bases; J trimming: 4 bases; junction bases outside the gene matches: 1. CDR3 length equals 12 residues. TCRdb keeps only in-frame clones here, not all; method: immunoSEQ multiplex PCR. The sample consists of under 300,000 clones, more than 75% of them appearing once.

This TCR derives from a woman aged 50 to 60 who had been exposed to COVID-19. The V gene is TRBV10-3, the J gene TRBJ2-3; 7 nucleotides match TRBD1. Sequencing was done on a sample of PBMCs or T cells enriched from blood (not recorded which). The CDR3 region is CAIRDRSDTQYF. CDR3 DNA: TGTGCCATCAGGGACAGGTCAGATACGCAGTATTTT.